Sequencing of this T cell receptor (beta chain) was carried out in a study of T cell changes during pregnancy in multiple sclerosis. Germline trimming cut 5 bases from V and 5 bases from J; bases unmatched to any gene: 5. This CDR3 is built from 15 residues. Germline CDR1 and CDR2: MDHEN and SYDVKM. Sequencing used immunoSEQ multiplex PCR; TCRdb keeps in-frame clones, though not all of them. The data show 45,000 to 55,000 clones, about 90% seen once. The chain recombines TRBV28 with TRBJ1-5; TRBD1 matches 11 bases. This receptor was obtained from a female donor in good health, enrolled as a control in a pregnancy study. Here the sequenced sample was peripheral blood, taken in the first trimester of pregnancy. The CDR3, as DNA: TGTGCCAGCAGTGGTCTGGGACAGGGGGATCAGCCCCAGCATTTT. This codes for CASSGLGQGDQPQHF.